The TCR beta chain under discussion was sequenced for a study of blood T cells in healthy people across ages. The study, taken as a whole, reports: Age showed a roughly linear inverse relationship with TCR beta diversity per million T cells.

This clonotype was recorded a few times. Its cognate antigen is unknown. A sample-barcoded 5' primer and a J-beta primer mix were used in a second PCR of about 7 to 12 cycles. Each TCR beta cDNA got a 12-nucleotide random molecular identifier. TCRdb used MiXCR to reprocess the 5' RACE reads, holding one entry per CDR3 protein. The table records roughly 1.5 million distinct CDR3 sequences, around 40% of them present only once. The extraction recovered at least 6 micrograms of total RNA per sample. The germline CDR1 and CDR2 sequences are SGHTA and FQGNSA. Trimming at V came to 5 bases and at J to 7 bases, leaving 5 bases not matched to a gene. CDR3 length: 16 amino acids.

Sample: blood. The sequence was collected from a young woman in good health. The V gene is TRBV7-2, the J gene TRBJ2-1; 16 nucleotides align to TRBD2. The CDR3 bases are TGTGCCAGCAGCGTTGCGGGACTAGCGGGGGGGAATGAGCAGTTCTTC. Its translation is CASSVAGLAGGNEQFF.